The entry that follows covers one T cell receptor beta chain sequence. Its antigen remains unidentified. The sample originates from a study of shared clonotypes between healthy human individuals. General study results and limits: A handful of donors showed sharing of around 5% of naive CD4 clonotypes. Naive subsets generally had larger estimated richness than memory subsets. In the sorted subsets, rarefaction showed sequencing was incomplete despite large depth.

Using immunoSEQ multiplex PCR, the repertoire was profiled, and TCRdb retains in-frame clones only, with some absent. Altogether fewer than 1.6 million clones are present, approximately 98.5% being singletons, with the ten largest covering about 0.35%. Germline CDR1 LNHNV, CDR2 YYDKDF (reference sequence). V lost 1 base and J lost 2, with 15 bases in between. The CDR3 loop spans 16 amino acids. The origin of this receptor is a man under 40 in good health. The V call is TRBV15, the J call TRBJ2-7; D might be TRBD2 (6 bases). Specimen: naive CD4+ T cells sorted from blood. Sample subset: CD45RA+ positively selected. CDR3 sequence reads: CATSRAGTSIPYEQYF. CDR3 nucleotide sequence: TGTGCCACCAGCAGAGCCGGGACTTCTATTCCCTACGAGCAGTACTTC.